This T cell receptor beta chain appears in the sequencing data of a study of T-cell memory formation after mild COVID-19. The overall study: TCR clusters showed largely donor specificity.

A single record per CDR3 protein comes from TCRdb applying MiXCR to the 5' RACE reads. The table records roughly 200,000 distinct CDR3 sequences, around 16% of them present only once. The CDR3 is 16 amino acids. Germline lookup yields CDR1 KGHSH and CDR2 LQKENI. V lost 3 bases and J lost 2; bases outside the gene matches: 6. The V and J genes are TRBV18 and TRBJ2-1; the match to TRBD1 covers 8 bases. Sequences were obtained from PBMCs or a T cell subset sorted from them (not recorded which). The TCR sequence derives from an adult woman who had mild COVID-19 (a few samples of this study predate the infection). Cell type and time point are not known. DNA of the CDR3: TGTGCCAGCTCACCGGCAGGACAGGGTACCTACAATGAGCAGTTCTTC. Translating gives CASSPAGQGTYNEQFF. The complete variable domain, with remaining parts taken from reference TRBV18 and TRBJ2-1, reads NAGVMQNPRHLVRRRGQEARLRCSPMKGHSHVYWYRQLPEEGLKFMVYLQKENIIDESGMPKERFSAEFPKEGPSILRIQQVVRGDSAAYFCASSPAGQGTYNEQFFGPGTRLTVL.